The present entry profiles one T cell receptor beta chain with its context. This specimen comes from a study of blood T cell repertoires in COVID-19. Study information: There were acute and convalescent COVID-19 samples, and they came from the United States, Italy and Spain. Sample material is recorded as cDNA or gDNA derived from T cells, B-cell-depleted T cells, or PBMCs.

Per the authors' pipeline: Estimated nucleated cell counts came from reference gene primer amplification. Produced via immunoSEQ multiplex PCR; TCRdb's table is partial and in-frame only. V, J and clone size derive from that table, while D and trimming were established from the DNA sequence. Seen here are some 100,000 clones, 88% observed once, and the top ten hold about 5%. This CDR3 contains 17 residues. Trimming pared 4 bases from V and 7 bases from J, leaving 22 bases between. CDR1 is KGHSH, CDR2 LQKENI, per germline. Sequenced sample: peripheral blood. This receptor was identified in an elderly woman with active COVID-19. The chain is built from TRBV18 and TRBJ2-2, with D tentatively TRBD2 (6 bases). CDR3 loop: CASSRPKTGASIGELFF. The CDR3 nucleotides are TGTGCCAGCTCACGGCCTAAGACGGGAGCCAGCATCGGGGAGCTGTTTTTT.